This T cell receptor beta chain was retrieved from a study of blood T cell repertoires in COVID-19. Measured with immunoSEQ multiplex PCR; TCRdb has only the in-frame clones, and not every one. The sample has 400,000 to 450,000 clones, approximately 90% seen once. CDR3 length: 16 amino acids. V shed 0 bases and J shed 7 bases, with 16 bases lying between them. The germline V gene encodes CDR1 MNHEY and CDR2 SMNVEV (reference sequence). The sequence was obtained from a man aged 18 to 35 with COVID-19, enrolled during active disease. Sequenced material: peripheral blood. The chain employs TRBV27 and TRBJ2-1; D may be TRBD1 (6 bases). The CDR3 reads CASSLSSAGVVNEQFF. CDR3 sequence (DNA): TGTGCCAGCAGTTTATCTTCGGCAGGGGTGGTGAATGAGCAGTTCTTC.